One sample yielded the 7 T cell receptor beta chains listed below, sequenced in a study of prognosis after radiotherapy for stage I lung cancer. The authors amplified TCR beta CDR3 from genomic DNA using two-round multiplex PCR. TRBV and TRBJ genes each had their own specific primers in first-round PCR. In TCRdb, the multiplex PCR reads were re-called with MiXCR into one record per CDR3 protein. The sample has about 24,000 distinct CDR3 sequences, roughly two fifths seen once. The source material was PBMCs, sampled before or after stereotactic body radiation therapy (not recorded which). The receptors were sampled from a donor aged 50 or older with non-small cell lung cancer.

This clonotype was detected ten times or more. V is TRBV10-3 and J is TRBJ1-1; a weak D match, TRBD1 (5 bases). The CDR3 length is 15 residues. Trimming left V 0 bases short and J 2 bases short, with 10 bases between. Germline V gene sequence: CDR1 ENHRY, CDR2 SYGVKD. The CDR3 DNA is TGTGCCATCAGTGAGTCTCCCGGACAAAACACTGAAGCTTTCTTT. Translation: CAISESPGQNTEAFF.

This clonotype has a count of ten or more. The rearrangement links TRBV28 to TRBJ2-5, with TRBD2 matching over 7 bases. Trimming took 6 bases from V and 5 from J; bases not matched to a gene: 6. From germline, CDR1 is MDHEN and CDR2 SYDVKM. The length of the CDR3 is 13 residues. The CDR3 loop reads CASRSQGGETQYF. The CDR3 nucleotides read TGTGCCAGCAGGTCTCAGGGAGGGGAGACCCAGTACTTC.

This clonotype appeared many times. The rearrangement joins TRBV11-2 to TRBJ2-3; TRBD2 matches 11 bases. CDR3 length: 16 residues. Germline CDR1 is SGHAT and CDR2 is FQNNGV. V shed 5 bases and J 5 bases; nucleotides not matched to a gene: 9. The CDR3 DNA sequence: TGTGCCAGCAGCATACTAGCGGGAGATTTATTAGATACGCAGTATTTT. Its protein product is CASSILAGDLLDTQYF.

The DNA of the CDR3 is TGTGCCAGCAGTTCCGATAGCTCTGGGGCCAACGTCCTGACTTTC. As protein: CASSSDSSGANVLTF. The chain employs TRBV6-2 or TRBV6-3 and TRBJ2-6; D ambiguous. Trimming shortened V by 4 bases and J by 0 bases, and 7 bases separated the two germline ends. The germline V gene has CDR1 MNHEY and CDR2 SVGEGT. This CDR3 has 15 residues.

V usage is TRBV27 and J usage is TRBJ1-5; unclear D gene. This CDR3 region has 15 residues. Trimming stripped 6 bases from V and 0 bases from J, with 12 bases between. The germline CDR1 and CDR2 sequences are MNHEY and SMNVEV (reference sequence). CDR3 residues: CASRRYGTSNQPQHF. CDR3 nucleotides: TGTGCCAGCAGACGGTACGGAACTAGCAATCAGCCCCAGCATTTT.

The V and J genes are TRBV20-1 and TRBJ1-2; possibly TRBD1 for D (6 bases). Germline values: CDR1 DFQATT, CDR2 SNEGSKA (reference sequence). V dropped 3 bases and J dropped 8 bases, with 25 bases sitting between them. The CDR3 covers 16 residues. The CDR3 DNA sequence: TGCAGTGCTAGCTCGGTGGGGGGCCGCGACCTTTCGGGCTACACCTTC. Its protein is CSASSVGGRDLSGYTF.

With respect to this clonotype: The junction departs from germline at one end; a sequencing error may be responsible. The V gene is TRBV9, the J gene TRBJ2-3; 7 bases map to TRBD2. Looked up from germline, CDR1 is SGDLS and CDR2 is YYNGEE. CDR3 length: 17 amino acids. In DNA form, the CDR3 reads TGTGCCAGCAGCGTAGACCCCCGGGGGGTAGAAGGGGATATGCAGTACTTT. It yields the protein CASSVDPRGVEGDMQYF.